This T cell receptor (beta chain) derives from a study of cytomegalovirus exposure and HLA in healthy donors. Study-level findings and limits: Productive rates of about 87% or about 30% were seen for most TCR beta V segments in an earlier analysis.

Only a few counts were recorded for this clone. Its specificity is not known. The PCR made use of 60 Vbeta and 13 Jbeta primers. Clones were read by immunoSEQ multiplex PCR, and TCRdb kept only the in-frame ones, dropping some. The sample contains roughly 130,000 clones, 74% of which appear only once. V dropped 3 bases and J dropped 6; count of bases not matched to a gene: 8. The CDR3 loop spans 15 amino acids. Germline V gene lookup returns CDR1 SGDLS and CDR2 YYNGEE. The rearrangement links TRBV9 to TRBJ2-1; TRBD1 agrees at 8 bases. This receptor was obtained from a woman aged 45-60 years in good health and CMV-seropositive. The sample comprised PBMCs. The CDR3 is CASSADRGSRNEQFF. The CDR3, as DNA: TGTGCCAGCAGCGCCGACAGGGGATCGCGCAATGAGCAGTTCTTC. The entire variable domain, with the rest obtained from reference TRBV9 and TRBJ2-1, is as follows: DSGVTQTPKHLITATGQRVTLRCSPRSGDLSVYWYQQSLDQGLQFLIQYYNGEERAKGNILERFSAQQFPDLHSELNLSSLELGDSALYFCASSADRGSRNEQFFGPGTRLTVL.